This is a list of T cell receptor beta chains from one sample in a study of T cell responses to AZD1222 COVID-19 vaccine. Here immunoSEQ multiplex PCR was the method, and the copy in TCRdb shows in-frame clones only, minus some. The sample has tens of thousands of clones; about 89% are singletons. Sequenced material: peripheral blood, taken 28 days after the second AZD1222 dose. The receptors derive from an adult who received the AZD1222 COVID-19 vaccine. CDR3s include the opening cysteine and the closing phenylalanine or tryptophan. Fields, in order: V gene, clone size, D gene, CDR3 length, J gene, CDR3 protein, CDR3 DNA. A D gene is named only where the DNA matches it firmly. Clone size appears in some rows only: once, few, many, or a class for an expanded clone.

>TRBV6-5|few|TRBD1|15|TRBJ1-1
CASSYTTGEDTEAFF
TGTGCCAGCAGTTACACGACAGGGGAGGACACTGAAGCTTTCTTT
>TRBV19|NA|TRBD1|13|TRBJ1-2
CASRDRGAYGYTF
TGTGCCAGTAGAGACAGGGGGGCCTATGGCTACACCTTC
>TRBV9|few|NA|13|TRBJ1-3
CASSADSGNTIYF
TGTGCCAGCAGCGCGGACTCTGGAAACACCATATATTTT
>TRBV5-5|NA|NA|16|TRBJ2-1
CASSWTVDGSYNEQFF
TGTGCCAGCAGCTGGACAGTCGATGGGTCGTACAATGAGCAGTTCTTC
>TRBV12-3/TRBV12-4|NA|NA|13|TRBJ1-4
CASSLGQNEKLFF
TGTGCCAGCAGTTTAGGACAGAATGAAAAACTGTTTTTT
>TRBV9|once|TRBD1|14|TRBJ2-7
CASSVGQGRYEQYF
TGTGCCAGCAGCGTAGGACAGGGGAGGTACGAGCAGTACTTC
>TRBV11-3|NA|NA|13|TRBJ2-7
CASSPGTSREQYF
TGTGCCAGCAGCCCGGGGACATCCCGCGAGCAGTACTTC
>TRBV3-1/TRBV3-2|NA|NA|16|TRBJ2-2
CASSHGGGGNSGELFF
TGTGCCAGCAGCCATGGTGGAGGGGGGAATTCCGGGGAGCTGTTTTTT
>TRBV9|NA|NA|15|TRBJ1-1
CASSDGGDWDTEAFF
TGTGCCAGCAGCGATGGGGGGGATTGGGACACTGAAGCTTTCTTT
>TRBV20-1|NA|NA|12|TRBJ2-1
CSASPQYNEQFF
TGCAGTGCTAGTCCCCAATACAATGAGCAGTTCTTC
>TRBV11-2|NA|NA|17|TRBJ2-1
CASSSLTTVDSYNEQFF
TGTGCCAGCAGCTCTCTAACTACCGTTGATTCCTACAATGAGCAGTTCTTC
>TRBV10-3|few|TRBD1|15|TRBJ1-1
CAISETGGTGAEAFF
TGTGCCATCAGTGAAACGGGGGGGACAGGGGCTGAAGCTTTCTTT
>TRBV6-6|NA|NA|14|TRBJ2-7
CASSWGPTIYEQYF
TGTGCCAGCAGTTGGGGACCGACAATCTACGAGCAGTACTTC
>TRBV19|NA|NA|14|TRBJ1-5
CASSMRHFNQPQHF
TGTGCCAGTAGTATGAGGCATTTCAATCAGCCCCAGCATTTT
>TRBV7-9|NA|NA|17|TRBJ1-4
CASGTTGRFATNEKLFF
TGTGCCAGCGGCACGACAGGACGGTTTGCAACTAATGAAAAACTGTTTTTT
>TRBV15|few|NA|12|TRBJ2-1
CATSFGYNEQFF
TGTGCCACCAGCTTCGGGTACAATGAGCAGTTCTTC
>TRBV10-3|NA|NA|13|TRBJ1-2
CAISEMGGRGYTF
TGTGCCATCAGTGAGATGGGGGGACGTGGCTACACCTTC
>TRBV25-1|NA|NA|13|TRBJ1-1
CASTRAVLGEAFF
TGTGCCAGCACCCGAGCGGTTTTGGGTGAAGCTTTCTTT
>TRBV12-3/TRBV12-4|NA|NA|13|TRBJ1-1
CASSARVNTEAFF
TGTGCCAGCAGTGCTAGGGTGAACACTGAAGCTTTCTTT
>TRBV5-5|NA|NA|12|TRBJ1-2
CASSLGLDGYTF
TGTGCCAGCAGCTTGGGGCTCGATGGCTACACCTTC
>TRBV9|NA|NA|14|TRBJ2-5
CASSAGTGQETQYF
TGTGCCAGCAGCGCCGGGACTGGCCAAGAGACCCAGTACTTC
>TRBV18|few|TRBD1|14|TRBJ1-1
CASSQTGGNTEAFF
TGTGCCAGCTCACAGACAGGGGGAAACACTGAAGCTTTCTTT
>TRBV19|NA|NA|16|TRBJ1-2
CASSEPRTGNRYGYTF
TGTGCCAGTAGTGAGCCCCGTACAGGGAACCGGTATGGCTACACCTTC
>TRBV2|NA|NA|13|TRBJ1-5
CASSGGTNQPQHF
TGTGCCAGCAGTGGAGGGACAAATCAGCCCCAGCATTTT
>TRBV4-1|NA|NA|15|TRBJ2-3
CASSFVLTGADTQYF
TGCGCCAGCAGCTTCGTTTTGACTGGGGCAGATACGCAGTATTTT
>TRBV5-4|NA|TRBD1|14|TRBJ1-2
CASSGGTGADGYTF
TGTGCCAGCAGCGGGGGGACAGGGGCGGATGGCTACACCTTC
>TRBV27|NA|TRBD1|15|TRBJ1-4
CASSSTGAAEEKLFF
TGTGCCAGCAGTTCGACAGGGGCCGCGGAGGAAAAACTGTTTTTT
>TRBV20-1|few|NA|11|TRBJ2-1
CSARDRARQFF
TGCAGTGCTAGAGATCGCGCCCGGCAGTTCTTC
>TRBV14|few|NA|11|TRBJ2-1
CASSHSNEQFF
TGTGCCAGCAGCCACAGCAATGAGCAGTTCTTC
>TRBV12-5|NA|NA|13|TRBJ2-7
CGRDEVVPYEQYF
TGTGGTAGGGACGAGGTAGTTCCCTACGAGCAGTACTTC
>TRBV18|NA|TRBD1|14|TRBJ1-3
CASSPRTGRNTIYF
TGTGCCAGCTCACCCCGGACAGGGCGAAACACCATATATTTT
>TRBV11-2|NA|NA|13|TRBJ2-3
CASSSTYTDTQYF
TGTGCCAGCAGCTCGACCTACACAGATACGCAGTATTTT
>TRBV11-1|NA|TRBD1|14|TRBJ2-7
CASSPTGTGAEGYF
TGTGCCAGCAGCCCGACCGGGACAGGGGCTGAGGGGTACTTC
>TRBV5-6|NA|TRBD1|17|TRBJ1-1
CASSLNWLRGQATEAFF
TGTGCCAGCAGCTTGAACTGGTTGCGGGGACAGGCCACTGAAGCTTTCTTT
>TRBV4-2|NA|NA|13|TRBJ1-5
CASSQEADQPQHF
TGTGCCAGCAGCCAAGAAGCCGATCAGCCCCAGCATTTT
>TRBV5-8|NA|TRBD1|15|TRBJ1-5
CASSLRDRDRQPQHF
TGTGCCAGCAGCTTAAGGGACAGGGACCGGCAGCCCCAGCATTTT
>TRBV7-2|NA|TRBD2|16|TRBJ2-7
CASSTRTSGGSLEQYF
TGTGCCAGCAGCACTAGGACTAGCGGGGGGTCCCTCGAGCAGTACTTC
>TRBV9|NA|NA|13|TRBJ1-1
CASSVRQDTEAFF
TGTGCCAGCAGCGTCAGACAGGACACTGAAGCTTTCTTT
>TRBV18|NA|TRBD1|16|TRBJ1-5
CASSSQTGRNNQPQHF
TGTGCCAGCTCATCCCAGACAGGGAGGAACAATCAGCCCCAGCATTTT
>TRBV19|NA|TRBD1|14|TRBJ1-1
CASRPGQPNTEAFF
TGTGCCAGTAGGCCGGGACAGCCGAACACTGAAGCTTTCTTT
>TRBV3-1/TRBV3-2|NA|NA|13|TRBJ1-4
CASSQDRGEKLFF
TGTGCCAGCAGCCAAGATCGGGGTGAAAAACTGTTTTTT
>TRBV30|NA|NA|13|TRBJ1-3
CAWSRGGVNTIYF
TGTGCCTGGAGTAGAGGGGGGGTGAACACCATATATTTT
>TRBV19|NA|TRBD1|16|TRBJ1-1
CASSRMDRGSGTEAFF
TGTGCCAGTAGTAGGATGGACAGGGGGTCAGGCACTGAAGCTTTCTTT
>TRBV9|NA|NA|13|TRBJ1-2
CASSGRENYGYTF
TGTGCCAGCAGCGGTCGCGAAAACTATGGCTACACCTTC
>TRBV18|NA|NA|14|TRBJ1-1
CASRLLTGEGEAFF
TGTGCCAGCCGCTTACTGACAGGAGAGGGTGAAGCTTTCTTT
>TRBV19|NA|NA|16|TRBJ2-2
CASSIGGGGLTGELFF
TGTGCCAGTAGTATAGGGGGCGGGGGCCTCACCGGGGAGCTGTTTTTT
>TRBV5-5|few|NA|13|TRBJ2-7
CASSLAGSYEQYF
TGTGCCAGCAGCTTGGCCGGCAGCTACGAGCAGTACTTC
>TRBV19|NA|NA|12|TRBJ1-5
CASSLVDQPQHF
TGTGCCAGTAGTCTGGTGGATCAGCCCCAGCATTTT
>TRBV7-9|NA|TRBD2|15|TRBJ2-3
CASSPGGRVTDTQYF
TGTGCCAGCAGCCCCGGGGGGAGGGTTACAGATACGCAGTATTTT
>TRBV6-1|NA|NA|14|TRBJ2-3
CASSDGGPTDTQYF
TGTGCCAGCAGTGATGGGGGCCCCACAGATACGCAGTATTTT
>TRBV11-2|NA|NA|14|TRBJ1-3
CASSPRWSGNTIYF
TGTGCCAGCAGCCCGCGGTGGTCTGGAAACACCATATATTTT
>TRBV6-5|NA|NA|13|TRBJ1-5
CASSYSFRQPQHF
TGTGCCAGCAGTTACTCGTTCCGACAGCCCCAGCATTTT
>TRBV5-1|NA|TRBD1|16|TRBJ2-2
CASSPGGTGGTGELFF
TGCGCCAGCAGCCCAGGCGGGACAGGGGGGACCGGGGAGCTGTTTTTT
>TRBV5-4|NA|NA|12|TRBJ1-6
CASSLNNSPLHF
TGTGCCAGCAGCTTGAATAATTCACCCCTCCACTTT
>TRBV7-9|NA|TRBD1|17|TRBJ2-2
CASSPSRTGINTGELFF
TGTGCCAGCAGCCCGTCTCGGACAGGGATTAACACCGGGGAGCTGTTTTTT